Sequencing of this TCR beta chain was carried out in a study of blood T cell repertoires in COVID-19. Study in general: COVID-19 samples collected from the United States, Italy and Spain covered acute and convalescent phases. The analysed material was cDNA or gDNA that came from T cells, B-cell-depleted T cells, or PBMCs.

TCRdb keeps only in-frame clones here, not all; method: immunoSEQ multiplex PCR. The sample consists of 200,000 to 300,000 clones, about nine tenths of them appearing once. The germline gives CDR1 SGHRS, CDR2 YFSETQ. Between the trimmed V and J ends, which lost 0 bases and 0 bases, there was a span of 8 bases. The length of the CDR3 is 15 residues. This clonotype was obtained from a man in his fifties or sixties with acute or convalescent COVID-19. The sample taken for sequencing was peripheral blood. V usage is TRBV5-1 and J usage is TRBJ2-3; tentative D call: TRBD2 (5 bases). The CDR3 reads CASSLETGSTDTQYF. The CDR3 region has the DNA TGCGCCAGCAGCTTGGAGACGGGGAGCACAGATACGCAGTATTTT.